Listed below are T cell receptor beta chains from one sample, sequenced in a study of CD8 T cells in ankylosing spondylitis. In TCRdb, the 5' RACE reads were re-called with MiXCR into one record per CDR3 protein. The sample lists around 140,000 distinct CDR3 sequences, more than 9.5% occurring once. Material for sequencing was blood, either unsorted or a sorted T cell fraction (not recorded which). These receptors all come from a female donor with ankylosing spondylitis or in good health (not recorded which). CDR3s include the opening cysteine and the closing phenylalanine or tryptophan. D genes are given only for firm matches. The size entry is marked missing in some rows and otherwise reads once, few, many or a size class.

>TRBV27|many|TRBJ2-3|16|TRBD2
TGTGCCAGCAGTCCCGGGACTAGCGGGGCCACAGATACGCAGTATTTT
CASSPGTSGATDTQYF
>TRBV10-2|-|TRBJ1-5|13|-
TGCGCCAGCACCCGGGACCTAAATCAGCCCCAGCATTTT
CASTRDLNQPQHF
>TRBV7-2|few|TRBJ1-2|13|-
TGTGCCAGCAGCTTAGTTGGGACCTATGGCTACACCTTC
CASSLVGTYGYTF
>TRBV28|few|TRBJ2-1|12|-
TGTGCCAGCAGGATAGGGTCCAATGAGCAGTTCTTC
CASRIGSNEQFF
>TRBV5-1|many|TRBJ2-5|13|TRBD1
TGCGCCAGCAGCTCGGACAGGGGAGAGACCCAGTACTTC
CASSSDRGETQYF
>TRBV11-2|many|TRBJ2-3|13|-
TGTGCCAGCAGCCTAACCCGGGCAGATACGCAGTATTTT
CASSLTRADTQYF
>TRBV5-1|many|TRBJ2-3|14|-
TGCGCCAGCAGCTTAATACCGAGCACAGATACGCAGTATTTT
CASSLIPSTDTQYF
>TRBV5-1|many|TRBJ1-1|15|TRBD1
TGCGCCAGCAGTCATACAACAGGGGGAAACACTGAAGCTTTCTTT
CASSHTTGGNTEAFF
>TRBV7-2|many|TRBJ2-3|15|TRBD2
TGTGCCAGCAGCTTAAGCGGGACTAGCACAGATACGCAGTATTTT
CASSLSGTSTDTQYF
>TRBV5-1|many|TRBJ2-4|12|-
TGCGCCAGCAGCCTGGGCGGAAAACTTTGGTACTTC
CASSLGGKLWYF
>TRBV30|few|TRBJ2-5|14|-
TGTGCCTGGAGACGGGGCCGGTACCAAGAGACCCAGTACTTC
CAWRRGRYQETQYF
>TRBV7-9|many|TRBJ2-1|15|TRBD2
TGTGCCAGCAGCTTAGTGGGGAGGGTCGTCAATGAGCAGTTCTTC
CASSLVGRVVNEQFF
>TRBV6-4|few|TRBJ1-4|24|-
TGTGCTCAGCAGAGACTGGGGGGTTTTGAAGTGGCCCTGGGAGGCTGTGCAACTAATGAAAAACTGTTTTTT
CAQQRLGGFEVALGGCATNEKLFF
>TRBV20-1|many|TRBJ1-2|13|-
TGCAGTGCTAGGATGGGCAGCTTATATGGCTACACCTTC
CSARMGSLYGYTF
>TRBV5-1|many|TRBJ2-7|14|-
TGCGCCAGCAGACTAACAGGTTCCTCCTACGAGCAGTACTTC
CASRLTGSSYEQYF
>TRBV18|many|TRBJ1-1|15|-
TGTGCCAGCTCTTTGGGCCGACTGCCGAACACTGAAGCTTTCTTT
CASSLGRLPNTEAFF
>TRBV5-1|few|TRBJ2-5|13|TRBD1
TGCGCCAGCCGACCCGACAGGGTAGAGACCCAGTACTTC
CASRPDRVETQYF
>TRBV20-1|-|TRBJ1-1|11|-
TGCAGTGTTAGAGATCACCCTGAAGCTTTCTTT
CSVRDHPEAFF
>TRBV7-2|many|TRBJ2-3|15|TRBD2
TGTGCCAGCAGCGTATTGTGGGAGGGAACAGATACGCAGTATTTT
CASSVLWEGTDTQYF
>TRBV5-1|-|TRBJ2-5|14|TRBD2
TGCGCCAGCAGCACTGGACTAGCGTGGGAGACCCAGTACTTC
CASSTGLAWETQYF
>TRBV20-1|-|TRBJ2-1|16|TRBD2
TGCAGTGCTGAGTCCCGGGCTAGCGGGAGGAATGGTGAGCAGTTCTTC
CSAESRASGRNGEQFF
>TRBV4-2|many|TRBJ1-4|16|TRBD1
TGTGCCAGCAGCCATACAGGGGACCCAACTAATGAAAAACTGTTTTTT
CASSHTGDPTNEKLFF
>TRBV11-2|many|TRBJ1-1|15|-
TGTGCCAGCAGCTTAGTATCAGGAGGGGGGACTGAAGCTTTCTTT
CASSLVSGGGTEAFF
>TRBV2|many|TRBJ2-7|15|-
TGTGCCAGCAGTGATGAGACAGTGGGGGAATACGAGCAGTACTTC
CASSDETVGEYEQYF
>TRBV5-1|-|TRBJ2-6|16|TRBD1
TGCGCCAGCAGCTCGCTGACAGGGGCAGGGGCCAACGTCCTGACTTTC
CASSSLTGAGANVLTF
>TRBV20-1|many|TRBJ1-2|13|-
TGCAGTGCTAGAGATCATGTGGGTCTGGGCTACACCTTC
CSARDHVGLGYTF
>TRBV29-1|many|TRBJ2-4|15|-
TGCAGCGTTGAAGTGAGGGGGACGGCCAAAAACATTCAGTACTTC
CSVEVRGTAKNIQYF
>TRBV10-3|many|TRBJ2-2|16|TRBD2
TGTGCCATCAGTCCCGGCGGCGGGAGAGACACCGGGGAGCTGTTTTTT
CAISPGGGRDTGELFF
>TRBV20-1|many|TRBJ1-1|11|TRBD1
TGCAGTGAAACTCAACAGGGGAAGGCTTTCTTT
CSETQQGKAFF